The T cell receptor (beta chain) described here comes from a study of shared clonotypes between healthy human individuals. Overall study: Per donor, three plates held CD4 naive cells, three held CD4 memory, two held CD8 naive and one held CD8 memory.

J was trimmed by 3 bases and V by 4 bases; bases with no gene match: 5. Germline loops: CDR1 LGHNA, CDR2 YNFKEQ. The CDR3 spans 16 residues. Regarding the study as a whole: Sorted-subset sequencing, rarefaction showed, was incomplete despite large depth.

Splitting of CD4+ cells produced CD45RA+ naive and CD45RA-negative memory subsets. Over several immunoSEQ plates, each subset's genomic DNA was distributed in even portions. TCRdb's copy holds only in-frame clones and misses some; the assay was immunoSEQ multiplex PCR. The sample records under 2.5 million clones, around 93% being singletons. With regard to this clone: No antigen is known for it.

This clonotype originated in a man in his late teens or twenties in good health. Some clones in this sample may be carry-over from other donors' samples. The chain combines TRBV4-2 with TRBJ2-7; TRBD2 agrees at 14 bases. The specimen sequenced was naive CD4+ T cells from PBMCs. Specified subset: CD45RA+ positively selected. CDR3 in DNA: TGTGCCAGCAGCCCGGGACTAGCGGGAGCCTTCTACGAGCAGTACTTC. This translates into CASSPGLAGAFYEQYF.